This T cell receptor (beta chain) was retrieved from a study of blood T cell repertoires in COVID-19. The repertoire was sequenced with immunoSEQ multiplex PCR; TCRdb's copy has only in-frame clones and lacks some. The sample includes under 130,000 clones, approximately 85% seen only once; the top ten take 2.1%. The length of the CDR3 is 15 residues. The V gene end was trimmed by 7 bases and the J gene end by 8 bases; junction bases not matched to a gene: 9. The germline V gene has CDR1 MNHNY and CDR2 SVGAGI (reference sequence). The receptor was isolated from a human donor in a cohort sampled during active COVID-19. The chain joins TRBV6-6 to TRBJ1-6; 9 bases are a match to TRBD1. The sample was peripheral blood. The CDR3 is CASKTARDRDSPLHF. The CDR3 nucleotides read TGTGCCAGCAAAACGGCCCGGGACAGGGATTCACCCCTCCACTTT.